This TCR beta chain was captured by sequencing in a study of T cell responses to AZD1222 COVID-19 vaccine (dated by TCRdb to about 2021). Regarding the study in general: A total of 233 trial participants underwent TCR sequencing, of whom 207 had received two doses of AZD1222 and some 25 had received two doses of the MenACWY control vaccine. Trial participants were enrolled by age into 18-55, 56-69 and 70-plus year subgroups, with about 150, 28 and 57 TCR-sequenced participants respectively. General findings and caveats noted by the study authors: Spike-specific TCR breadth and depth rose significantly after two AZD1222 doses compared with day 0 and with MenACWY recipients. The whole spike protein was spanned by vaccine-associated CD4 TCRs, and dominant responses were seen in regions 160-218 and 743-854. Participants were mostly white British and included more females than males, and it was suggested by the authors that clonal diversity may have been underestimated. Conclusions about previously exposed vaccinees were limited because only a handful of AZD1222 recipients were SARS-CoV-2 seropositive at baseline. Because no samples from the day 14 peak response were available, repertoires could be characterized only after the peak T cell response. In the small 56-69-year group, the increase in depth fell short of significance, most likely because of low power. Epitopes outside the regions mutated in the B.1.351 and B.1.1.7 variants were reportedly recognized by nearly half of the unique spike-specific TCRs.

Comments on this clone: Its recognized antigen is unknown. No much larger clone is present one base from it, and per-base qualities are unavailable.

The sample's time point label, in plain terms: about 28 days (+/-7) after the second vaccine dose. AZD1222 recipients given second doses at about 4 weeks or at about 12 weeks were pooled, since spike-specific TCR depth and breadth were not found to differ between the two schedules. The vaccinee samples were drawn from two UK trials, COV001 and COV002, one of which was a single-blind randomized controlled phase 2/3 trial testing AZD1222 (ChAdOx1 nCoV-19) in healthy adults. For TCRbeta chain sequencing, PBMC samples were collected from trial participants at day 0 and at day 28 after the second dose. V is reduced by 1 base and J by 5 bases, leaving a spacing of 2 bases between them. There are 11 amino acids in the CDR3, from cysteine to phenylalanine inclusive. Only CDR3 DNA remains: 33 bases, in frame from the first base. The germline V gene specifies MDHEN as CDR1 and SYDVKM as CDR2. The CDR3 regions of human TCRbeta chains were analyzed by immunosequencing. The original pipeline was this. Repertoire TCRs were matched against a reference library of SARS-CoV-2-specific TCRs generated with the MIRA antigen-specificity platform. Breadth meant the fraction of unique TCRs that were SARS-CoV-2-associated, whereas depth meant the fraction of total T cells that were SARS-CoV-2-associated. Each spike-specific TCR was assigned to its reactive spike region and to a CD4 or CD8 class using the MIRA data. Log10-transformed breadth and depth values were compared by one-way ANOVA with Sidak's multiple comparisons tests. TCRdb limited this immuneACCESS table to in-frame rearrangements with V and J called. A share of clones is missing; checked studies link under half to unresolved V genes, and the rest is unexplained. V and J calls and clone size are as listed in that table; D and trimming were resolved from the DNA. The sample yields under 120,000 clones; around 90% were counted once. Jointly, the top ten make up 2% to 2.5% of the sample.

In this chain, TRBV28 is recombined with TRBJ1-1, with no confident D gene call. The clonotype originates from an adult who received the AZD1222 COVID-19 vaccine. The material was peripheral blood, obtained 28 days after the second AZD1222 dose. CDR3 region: CASSLLTEAFF. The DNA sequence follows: TGTGCCAGCAGTTTATTGACTGAAGCTTTCTTT.